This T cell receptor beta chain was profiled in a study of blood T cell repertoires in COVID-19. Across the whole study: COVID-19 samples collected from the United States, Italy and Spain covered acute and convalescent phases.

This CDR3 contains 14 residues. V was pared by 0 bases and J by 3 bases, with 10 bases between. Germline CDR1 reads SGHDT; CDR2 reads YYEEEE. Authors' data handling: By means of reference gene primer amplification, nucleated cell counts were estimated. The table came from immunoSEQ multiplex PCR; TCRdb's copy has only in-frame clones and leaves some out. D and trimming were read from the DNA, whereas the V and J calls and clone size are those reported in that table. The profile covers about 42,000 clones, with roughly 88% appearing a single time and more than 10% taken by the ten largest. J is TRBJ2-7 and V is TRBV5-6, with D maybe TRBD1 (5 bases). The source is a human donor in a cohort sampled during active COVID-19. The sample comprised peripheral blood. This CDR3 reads CASSLGGTGYEQYF. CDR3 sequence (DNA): TGTGCCAGCAGCTTGGGGGGAACAGGCTACGAGCAGTACTTC.